This entry lists 9 T cell receptor beta chains sequenced from one sample in a study of beta chain features in type 1 diabetes. Study outcomes and limitations: A moderate, significant TCRB CDR3 shortening appeared in type 1 diabetes across four CD4+ subsets.

Since all of the isolated RNA was reverse transcribed, expressed TCRB transcripts were what got sequenced. The assay was immunoSEQ multiplex PCR, and TCRdb's table has in-frame clones only and misses some. The table records approximately 240,000 clones, 16% of them present only once. These TCRs' antigens remain unknown. The sequenced material came from naive CD4+ T cells from blood. These receptors were obtained from a man aged 25 to 40 with type 1 diabetes.

This clone was seen more than once but under ten times. The chain is built from TRBV30 and TRBJ2-7, with 9 bases identical to TRBD1. The CDR3 contains 14 residues. Germline assignment: CDR1 GTSNPN and CDR2 SVGIG (reference sequence). The junction had 7 bases not matched to a gene; V was cut back by 2 bases and J by 5 bases. This chain's CDR3 is CAWSPDRGIDEQYF. The CDR3 DNA follows: TGTGCCTGGAGTCCAGACAGGGGGATCGACGAGCAGTACTTC.

Of note for this clone: Other DNA sequences from this sample encode an identical CDR3 as well. V is TRBV30 and J is TRBJ1-5; D call uncertain. This CDR3 contains 13 residues. Deletions cut 0 bases from V and 2 bases from J, with 5 bases between. Germline V CDR1 and CDR2: GTSNPN, SVGIG (reference sequence). CDR3: CAWSVRGNQPQHF. CDR3 bases: TGTGCCTGGAGTGTACGTGGCAATCAGCCCCAGCATTTT.

The gene calls are TRBV30 and TRBJ2-3, with 11 bases fitting TRBD2. After removal of 3 bases from V and 3 bases from J, the junction contained 11 bases not matched to a gene. The V gene's germline CDR1 is GTSNPN and CDR2 SVGIG (reference sequence). The CDR3 is 17 amino acids. The CDR3: CAWRSSTSGGWTDTQYF. CDR3 bases: TGTGCCTGGAGGTCCTCAACTAGCGGGGGATGGACAGATACGCAGTATTTT. Looking up the rest from reference TRBV30 and TRBJ2-3 gives the full variable domain: SQTIHQWPATLVQPVGSPLSLECTVEGTSNPNLYWYRQAAGRGLQLLFYSVGIGQISSEVPQNLSASRPQDRQFILSSKKLLLSDSGFYLCAWRSSTSGGWTDTQYFGPGTRLTVL.

The rearrangement uses TRBV30 and TRBJ1-5, with D uncertain. V lost 1 base to trimming and J lost 7 bases, with 11 bases between them. This CDR3 comprises 13 residues. CDR1 and CDR2 from the germline V gene are GTSNPN and SVGIG (reference sequence). CDR3 sequence reads: CAWSDTEGQPQHF. For the CDR3, the DNA is TGTGCCTGGAGTGACACCGAAGGGCAGCCCCAGCATTTT.

Concerning this clone itself: Other DNA sequences in the sample encode the same CDR3. The chain joins TRBV7-9 to TRBJ2-7; D is possibly TRBD2 (7 bases). Germline assignment: CDR1 SEHNR and CDR2 FQNEAQ (reference sequence). Trimming left V 1 base short and J 4 bases short, with 11 bases between. The CDR3 has 14 residues. The CDR3: CASSLVGGRYEQYF. CDR3 nucleotide sequence: TGTGCCAGCAGCTTAGTCGGGGGGCGATACGAGCAGTACTTC.

This chain links TRBV2 with TRBJ2-3; D uncertain. Germline-derived CDR1 and CDR2 are SNHLY and FYNNEI. Trimming cost V 1 base and J 4 bases, with 9 bases left between them. The CDR3 covers 14 residues. CDR3 residues: CASSEGLGPDTQYF. CDR3 nucleotides: TGTGCCAGCAGTGAAGGGTTAGGGCCAGATACGCAGTATTTT.

The chain links TRBV4-3 to TRBJ2-7; D unresolved. This CDR3 has 10 amino acids. The ends were cut back, 3 bases at V and 11 bases at J, with 8 bases in the middle. Germline V gene lookup returns CDR1 LGHNA and CDR2 YSLEER. Written as DNA, the CDR3 is TGCGCCAGCAGCCAGTTTAGAGAGTACTTC. It codes for CASSQFREYF.

This clone was seen only a few times. The sample contains more than one DNA sequence encoding this CDR3. V usage is TRBV28 and J usage is TRBJ2-7, with TRBD1 matching 9 bases. Germline V gene lookup returns CDR1 MDHEN and CDR2 SYDVKM. This CDR3 has 15 amino acids. Trimming removed 2 bases from V and 4 bases from J; junction bases left unmatched: 6. DNA of the CDR3: TGTGCCAGCAGTTTAGGAGGGACAGGGCCTTACGAGCAGTACTTC. Translation: CASSLGGTGPYEQYF.

This clone has only a few counts. The gene calls are TRBV10-3 and TRBJ2-7, with 7 nucleotides matching TRBD1. This CDR3 comprises 14 residues. CDR1 is ENHRY, CDR2 SYGVKD, per germline. After removal of 3 bases from V and 2 bases from J, the junction contained 4 bases not matched to a gene. In DNA form, the CDR3 reads TGTGCCATCAGTGACTCCACAGGGGCCTACGAGCAGTACTTC. As protein: CAISDSTGAYEQYF.